These 24 T cell receptor beta chains were all obtained from the same sample, sequenced in a study of OX40 agonist ivuxolimab in advanced cancers. Sequenced by immunoSEQ multiplex PCR; TCRdb stores in-frame clones only, minus some. Of 72,000 or so clones detected, almost 90% appear once; the ten largest clones hold about 0.9%. The specimen was CD4+ or CD8+ T cells sorted from blood, collected in a trial of the OX40 agonist ivuxolimab. The receptors derive from an adult with an advanced solid tumor such as melanoma, head and neck, liver or kidney cancer.

The chain joins TRBV28 to TRBJ2-7, with D possibly being TRBD2 (6 bases). The CDR3 sequence is 15 residues long. Trimming cost V 4 bases and J 6 bases, with 19 bases left between them. In germline, CDR1 is MDHEN, CDR2 SYDVKM. Here the CDR3 reads CASSSWGREMGEQYF. The CDR3 nucleotides are TGTGCCAGCAGTTCTTGGGGACGGGAGATGGGCGAGCAGTACTTC.

This clone was counted between two and nine times. The V and J genes are TRBV28 and TRBJ1-1; D uncertain. Germline V lookup: CDR1 MDHEN, CDR2 SYDVKM. The CDR3 loop spans 11 amino acids. The V end lost 5 bases, the J end lost 5 bases, and 6 bases lay between the germline ends. The CDR3 loop is CASSRRTEAFF. The CDR3 DNA reads TGTGCCAGCAGTCGAAGAACTGAAGCTTTCTTT.

This clone was observed a single time. The V gene is TRBV20-1, the J gene TRBJ1-6, with D hard to call. The CDR3 covers 11 residues. Germline CDR1 reads DFQATT; CDR2 reads SNEGSKA (reference sequence). Between the trimmed V and J ends, which lost 6 bases and 14 bases, there was a span of 14 bases. The CDR3 region is CSAPDLESLHF. In nucleotides, the CDR3 is TGCAGTGCCCCAGATCTCGAGTCCCTCCACTTT.

The chain employs TRBV7-9 and TRBJ1-1; 8 bases line up with TRBD1. Trimming cost V 5 bases and J 1 base; bases outside gene matches: 15. The CDR3 runs 18 residues. Germline V gene lookup returns CDR1 SEHNR and CDR2 FQNEAQ (reference sequence). This CDR3 is CASSLQRSGGFGNTEAFF. The CDR3 DNA follows: TGTGCCAGCAGCCTCCAACGCTCAGGGGGCTTCGGGAACACTGAAGCTTTCTTT.

The chain couples TRBV30 to TRBJ2-2; a possible D gene is TRBD2 (6 bases). The CDR3 runs 14 residues. V shed 3 bases and J shed 0 bases, with 8 bases lying between them. Looked up from germline, CDR1 is GTSNPN and CDR2 is SVGIG (reference sequence). CDR3 amino acids: CAWRGGPNTGELFF. CDR3 DNA sequence: TGTGCCTGGAGAGGAGGGCCGAACACCGGGGAGCTGTTTTTT. Complete variable domain (other parts from reference TRBV30 and TRBJ2-2): SQTIHQWPATLVQPVGSPLSLECTVEGTSNPNLYWYRQAAGRGLQLLFYSVGIGQISSEVPQNLSASRPQDRQFILSSKKLLLSDSGFYLCAWRGGPNTGELFFGEGSRLTVL.

This chain connects TRBV7-2 to TRBJ1-3, with no clear D. The CDR3 is 14 residues long. V was shortened by 2 bases and J by 0 bases, with 5 bases between the two germline ends. Germline V lookup: CDR1 SGHTA, CDR2 FQGNSA. This chain's CDR3 is CASSLWLSGNTIYF. As DNA, the CDR3 is TGTGCCAGCAGCTTATGGCTCTCTGGAAACACCATATATTTT.

V and J are TRBV7-9 and TRBJ1-3, with D maybe TRBD1 (6 bases). From germline, CDR1 is SEHNR and CDR2 FQNEAQ (reference sequence). Trimming pared 6 bases from V and 2 bases from J, leaving 8 bases between. This CDR3 has 13 amino acids. The CDR3 reads CASRSGAGNTIYF. The CDR3 DNA reads as TGTGCCAGCAGGTCAGGGGCTGGAAACACCATATATTTT.

This sequence joins TRBV18 and TRBJ2-5; D unclear. Per germline, CDR1 KGHSH and CDR2 LQKENI. V dropped 2 bases and J dropped 5 bases, with 9 bases sitting between them. The CDR3 has 13 residues. The CDR3 DNA is TGTGCCAGCTCACCAAGAAATGGGGAGACCCAGTACTTC. It is translated as CASSPRNGETQYF.

This rearrangement joins TRBV9 to TRBJ1-1; unclear D gene. The CDR3 consists of 13 residues. Trimming cost V 1 base and J 2 bases, with 6 bases left between them. Germline V lookup: CDR1 SGDLS, CDR2 YYNGEE. For the CDR3, the DNA is TGTGCCAGCAGCGTACAGCCCAACACTGAAGCTTTCTTT. Its translation is CASSVQPNTEAFF.

The chain employs TRBV4-3 and TRBJ1-1, with a possible D match to TRBD1 (6 bases). The CDR3 has 16 amino acids. The germline V and J ends were trimmed by 3 bases and 6 bases, with 20 bases remaining between them. In germline, CDR1 is LGHNA, CDR2 YSLEER. The CDR3 loop reads CASSQEGGFLFAEAFF. CDR3 bases: TGCGCCAGCAGCCAGGAAGGGGGGTTCTTGTTCGCTGAAGCTTTCTTT.

In its sample, this clone was seen once. V usage is TRBV2 and J usage is TRBJ2-1; either TRBD1 or TRBD2 may supply D (6 bases each). The CDR3 extends over 15 amino acids. Germline V gene lookup returns CDR1 SNHLY and CDR2 FYNNEI. Trimming removed 6 bases from V and 7 bases from J, with 19 bases in between. The CDR3 DNA reads as TGTGCCAGCAGCGAATCTAGAGGGGGGTCTAATGAGCAGTTCTTC. Protein sequence: CASSESRGGSNEQFF.

The rearrangement uses TRBV10-3 and TRBJ1-1, with 11 positions matching TRBD1. V was pared by 5 bases and J by 6 bases, with 2 bases of the junction left unmatched. This CDR3 contains 13 residues. The germline CDR1 and CDR2 sequences are ENHRY and SYGVKD. DNA for the CDR3: TGTGCCATCAGTAGGACAGGGGGCTCTGAAGCTTTCTTT. It codes for CAISRTGGSEAFF.

V gene TRBV14 combines with J gene TRBJ1-1, with unresolved D. This CDR3 spans 13 amino acids. Germline CDR1 and CDR2: SGHDN and FVKESK. The V and J ends lost 1 base and 5 bases respectively, with 8 bases between them. CDR3 region: CASSQVGKTEAFF. CDR3 bases: TGTGCCAGCAGCCAAGTTGGTAAAACTGAAGCTTTCTTT.

The chain uses TRBV5-8 and TRBJ1-5; 10 bases are a match to TRBD1. The CDR3 sequence is 17 residues long. Trimming took 7 bases from V and 1 from J; bases not matched to a gene: 11. Germline lookup yields CDR1 SGHTS and CDR2 YDEGEE. The CDR3 DNA follows: TGTGCCAGCGGATCCGGGACAGGGGCCCCCAGCAATCAGCCCCAGCATTTT. Protein sequence: CASGSGTGAPSNQPQHF.

This chain joins TRBV9 and TRBJ2-1; D not resolved. CDR3 length: 13 amino acids. Looked up from germline, CDR1 is SGDLS and CDR2 is YYNGEE. V lost 0 bases to trimming and J lost 5 bases, with 6 bases between them. CDR3 sequence (DNA): TGTGCCAGCAGCGTAGATAGCCACAATGAGCAGTTCTTC. Translation: CASSVDSHNEQFF.

This rearrangement joins TRBV20-1 to TRBJ2-1; perhaps TRBD1 as D (5 bases). CDR3 length: 11 amino acids. Per germline, CDR1 DFQATT and CDR2 SNEGSKA (reference sequence). The ends were cut back, 5 bases at V and 7 bases at J, with 9 bases in the middle. CDR3 sequence (DNA): TGCAGTGCTCCCGACAGAAATGAGCAGTTCTTC. Translating gives CSAPDRNEQFF.

This chain uses TRBV2 with TRBJ1-6, with a weak D call TRBD1 (6 bases). V was shortened by 5 bases and J by 7 bases, with 15 bases between the two germline ends. CDR3 length: 15 residues. From germline, CDR1 is SNHLY and CDR2 FYNNEI. CDR3 nucleotide sequence: TGTGCCAGCAGTCCGGACAGCCCCTCCAATTCACCCCTCCACTTT. It is translated as CASSPDSPSNSPLHF.

CDR3 region: CASSVKGAGGYTF. As DNA, the CDR3 is TGTGCCAGTAGCGTAAAGGGGGCTGGTGGCTACACCTTC. The rearrangement links TRBV19 to TRBJ1-2; TRBD1 aligns across 7 bases. With V trimmed by 6 bases and J by 7 bases, 8 bases remained unmatched. The CDR3 totals 13 residues. CDR1 and CDR2 from the germline V gene are LNHDA and SQIVND (reference sequence). Full variable domain (remainder filled in from reference TRBV19 and TRBJ1-2): DGGITQSPKYLFRKEGQNVTLSCEQNLNHDAMYWYRQDPGQGLRLIYYSQIVNDFQKGDIAEGYSVSREKKESFPLTVTSAQKNPTAFYLCASSVKGAGGYTFGSGTRLTVV.

This chain joins TRBV5-1 and TRBJ1-2; 9 bases match TRBD1. The V gene end was trimmed by 0 bases and the J gene end by 3 bases; junction bases not matched to a gene: 9. The CDR3 contains 17 residues. Germline V gives CDR1 SGHRS, CDR2 YFSETQ. CDR3: CASSLEGTGFGDYGYTF. The CDR3 DNA reads TGCGCCAGCAGCTTGGAAGGGACAGGGTTTGGAGACTATGGCTACACCTTC.

As regards this clone: Relative to the germline gene, one junction end is altered; a read error may explain this. The chain uses TRBV19 and TRBJ2-7, with 8 bases lining up with TRBD2. Germline V CDR1 and CDR2: LNHDA, SQIVND (reference sequence). The CDR3 spans 12 residues. The CDR3 reads CASSSGGADVFF. The DNA for the CDR3 is TGTGCCAGTAGCTCCGGGGGGGCTGACGTGTTTTTC.

The chain links TRBV25-1 to TRBJ2-5, with a tentative D call TRBD2 (6 bases). V was shortened by 0 bases and J by 5 bases, with 10 bases between the two germline ends. The length of the CDR3 is 14 residues. The germline CDR1 and CDR2 sequences are MGHDK and SYGVNS. CDR3 residues: CASSEYMGRETQYF. CDR3 coding DNA: TGTGCCAGCAGTGAATATATGGGGAGGGAGACCCAGTACTTC.

The rearrangement links TRBV5-1 to TRBJ2-7; weak D call: TRBD1 (5 bases). This CDR3 is built from 15 residues. The V gene lost 1 base and the J gene lost 0 bases, with 11 bases spanning the gap. Looked up from germline, CDR1 is SGHRS and CDR2 is YFSETQ. CDR3 region: CASSLSWGSSYEQYF. The DNA for the CDR3 is TGCGCCAGCAGCTTGAGTTGGGGCAGCTCCTACGAGCAGTACTTC. The full variable domain, completed using reference TRBV5-1 and TRBJ2-7, is KAGVTQTPRYLIKTRGQQVTLSCSPISGHRSVSWYQQTPGQGLQFLFEYFSETQRNKGNFPGRFSGRQFSNSRSEMNVSTLELGDSALYLCASSLSWGSSYEQYFGPGTRLTVT.

V usage is TRBV10-3 and J usage is TRBJ1-5; no clear D. The V gene lost 6 bases and the J gene lost 5 bases, with 11 bases spanning the gap. The CDR3 spans 13 residues. The germline gives CDR1 ENHRY, CDR2 SYGVKD. The CDR3 loop is CAIRVSNDQPQHF. The CDR3 nucleotides read TGTGCCATCAGGGTCAGCAACGATCAGCCCCAGCATTTT.

The chain carries TRBV7-2 and TRBJ1-2; 10 nucleotides match TRBD1. V was clipped by 5 bases and J by 7 bases; unmatched bases: 7. This CDR3 is 14 amino acids long. CDR1 is SGHTA, CDR2 FQGNSA, per germline. CDR3 nucleotide sequence: TGTGCCAGCAGCGCCGACAGGGGGCCTGGTGGCTACACCTTC. This encodes CASSADRGPGGYTF.